This T cell receptor beta chain came from a study of T cell responses to AZD1222 COVID-19 vaccine. Findings of the study overall: Seropositive at baseline were only a handful of AZD1222 recipients. At 160-218 and 743-854, vaccine-associated CD4 TCRs were dominant, and they spanned spike.

The ends were cut back, 6 bases at V and 8 bases at J, with 22 bases in the middle. There are 16 residues in the CDR3. Germline CDR1 reads SNHLY; CDR2 reads FYNNEI. Regarding this clone: What it binds is not known.

Profiling relied on immunoSEQ multiplex PCR, and the TCRdb table lists in-frame clones only, not all of them. Here the sample spans approximately 120,000 clones, about 87% being singletons. This chain uses TRBV2 with TRBJ1-4; D remains unclear. The TCR sequence derives from an adult in good health. The sample here was peripheral blood, taken on day 0 of AZD1222 vaccination. The CDR3 nucleotides are TGTGCCAGCAGACCCATCACGGGTCGGGTATGGGAAAAACTGTTTTTT. As protein: CASRPITGRVWEKLFF.